Included here is one T cell receptor beta chain sequence, with context. Only in-frame clones appear in the TCRdb table, and some are missing; sequencing was by immunoSEQ multiplex PCR. The top ten hold 4% to 5.5% of the sample, which has about 110,000 clones, more than 75% seen once. The CDR3 consists of 15 residues. V gave up 1 base and J gave up 4 bases; unmatched junction bases: 4. The V gene's germline CDR1 is SEHNR and CDR2 FQNEAQ (reference sequence). This specimen belongs to a study of T cell responses to AZD1222 COVID-19 vaccine. The material sequenced was peripheral blood, taken 28 days after the second AZD1222 dose. This chain uses TRBV7-9 with TRBJ1-2, with 9 positions matching TRBD1. The TCR was taken from an adult who received the AZD1222 COVID-19 vaccine. The chain's CDR3 is CASSLGTGALYGYTF. CDR3 DNA: TGTGCCAGCAGCTTAGGGACAGGGGCCCTCTATGGCTACACCTTC.